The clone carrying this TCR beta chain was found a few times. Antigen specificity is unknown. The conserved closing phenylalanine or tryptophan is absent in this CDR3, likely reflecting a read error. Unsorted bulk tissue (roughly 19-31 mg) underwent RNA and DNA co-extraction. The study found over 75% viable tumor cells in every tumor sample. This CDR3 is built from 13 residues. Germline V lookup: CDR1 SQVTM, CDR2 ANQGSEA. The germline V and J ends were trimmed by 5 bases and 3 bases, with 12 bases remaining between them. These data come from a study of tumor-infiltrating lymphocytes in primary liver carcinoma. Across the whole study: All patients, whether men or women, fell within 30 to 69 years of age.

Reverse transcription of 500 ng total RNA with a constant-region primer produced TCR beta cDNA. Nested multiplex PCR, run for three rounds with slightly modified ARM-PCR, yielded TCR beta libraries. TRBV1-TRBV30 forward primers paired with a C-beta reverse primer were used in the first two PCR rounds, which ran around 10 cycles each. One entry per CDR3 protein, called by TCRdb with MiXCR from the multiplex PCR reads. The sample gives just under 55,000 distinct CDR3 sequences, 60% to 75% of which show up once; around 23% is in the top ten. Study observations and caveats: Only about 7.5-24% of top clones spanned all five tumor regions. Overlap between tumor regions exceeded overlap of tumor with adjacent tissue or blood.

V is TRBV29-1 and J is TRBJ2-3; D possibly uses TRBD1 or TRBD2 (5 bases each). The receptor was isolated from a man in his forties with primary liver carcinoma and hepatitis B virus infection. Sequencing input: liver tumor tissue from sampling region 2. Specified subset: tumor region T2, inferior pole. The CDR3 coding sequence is TGCAGCGTTAAGACTGGGGGTACAGATACGCAGTATTCT. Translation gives CSVKTGGTDTQYS.